These 32 T cell receptor beta chains share one sample of origin, sequenced in a study of OX40 agonist ivuxolimab in advanced cancers. Preparation of the library involved the immunoSEQ multiplex PCR assay. Entries here come from immuneACCESS through TCRdb and include only in-frame sequences with V and J called. Some clones fail to appear in such tables; in the studies checked, an unresolved V gene covers under half of the shortfall, and the cause of the remainder is unknown. Here the sample has tens of thousands of clones; 86% occur a single time. 0.68% of the sample goes to the ten largest clones. The input for sequencing was CD4+ or CD8+ T cells sorted from blood, taken in a trial of the OX40 agonist ivuxolimab. The receptors derive from an adult with an advanced solid tumor such as melanoma, head and neck, liver or kidney cancer.

The table lists this clone with a few counts. The chain employs TRBV28 and TRBJ1-1; perhaps TRBD1 as D (6 bases). This CDR3 comprises 11 residues. The ends were cut back, 6 bases at V and 8 bases at J, with 10 bases in the middle. Germline CDR1 is MDHEN and CDR2 is SYDVKM. The CDR3, as DNA: TGTGCCAGCAGGCTAACAGGGGAAGCTTTCTTT. It is translated as CASRLTGEAFF. Looking up the rest from reference TRBV28 and TRBJ1-1 gives the full variable domain: DVKVTQSSRYLVKRTGEKVFLECVQDMDHENMFWYRQDPGLGLRLIYFSYDVKMKEKGDIPEGYSVSREKKERFSLILESASTNQTSMYLCASRLTGEAFFGQGTRLTVV.

The chain carries TRBV18 and TRBJ1-1, with D uncertain. This CDR3 is built from 14 residues. Trimming stripped 3 bases from V and 0 bases from J, with 8 bases between. The germline V gene encodes CDR1 KGHSH and CDR2 LQKENI. CDR3 in amino acids: CASSPLEVNTEAFF. CDR3 in DNA: TGTGCCAGCTCACCTCTCGAAGTGAACACTGAAGCTTTCTTT.

J is TRBJ2-5 and V is TRBV25-1, with unresolved D. V lost 4 bases to trimming and J lost 3 bases, with 6 bases between them. Germline CDR1 and CDR2: MGHDK and SYGVNS. The CDR3 covers 12 residues. This chain's CDR3 is CASSAQKETQYF. The CDR3 bases are TGTGCCAGCAGTGCCCAAAAAGAGACCCAGTACTTC.

The V call is TRBV6-5, the J call TRBJ2-3; 8 nucleotides agree with TRBD2. Trimming removed 4 bases from V and 3 bases from J; junction bases left unmatched: 6. CDR1 MNHEY and CDR2 SVGAGI come from the germline V gene. The CDR3 is made up of 15 amino acids. This CDR3 reads CASSSLGLVTDTQYF. The CDR3, as DNA: TGTGCCAGCAGTTCCTTGGGACTAGTAACAGATACGCAGTATTTT.

V usage is TRBV27 and J usage is TRBJ2-7; TRBD1 is a possible D gene (6 bases). Between the trimmed V and J ends, which lost 2 bases and 2 bases, there was a span of 7 bases. Germline loops: CDR1 MNHEY, CDR2 SMNVEV (reference sequence). The CDR3 loop spans 13 amino acids. CDR3 loop: CASSLRQAYEQYF. The CDR3 nucleotides are TGTGCCAGCAGTTTAAGACAGGCCTACGAGCAGTACTTC.

This chain connects TRBV7-9 to TRBJ2-7; D tentatively fits TRBD1 or TRBD2 (6 bases each). V gave up 5 bases and J gave up 4 bases, with 24 bases separating them. The germline V gene encodes CDR1 SEHNR and CDR2 FQNEAQ (reference sequence). The CDR3 is 17 amino acids. For the CDR3, the DNA is TGTGCCAGCAGCCCGCGGGGCGGACAAGGGACACATTACGAGCAGTACTTC. This translates into CASSPRGGQGTHYEQYF.

Notes on this clone: At one of its ends the junction is not consistent with the germline gene, which may arise from a read error. The chain recombines TRBV6-5 with TRBJ1-2, with D unresolved. The CDR3 runs to 12 residues. Germline CDR1 is MNHEY and CDR2 is SVGAGI. The DNA for the CDR3 is TGTGCCAGCAGTAACTCGATTGATGGCTACACCTTC. Amino acids: CASSNSIDGYTF.

The V and J genes are TRBV4-1 and TRBJ2-1; D is perhaps TRBD1 or TRBD2 (5 bases each). The CDR3 consists of 12 residues. V was clipped by 1 base and J by 15 bases, with 13 bases between them. Germline CDR1 is MGHRA and CDR2 is YSYEKL. CDR3 region: CASSQVGAGWFF. The CDR3 nucleotides read TGCGCCAGCAGCCAAGTCGGGGCGGGTTGGTTCTTC.

The rearrangement joins TRBV5-8 to TRBJ2-7; D gene uncertain. The germline V and J ends were trimmed by 0 bases and 5 bases, with 9 bases remaining between them. This CDR3 spans 13 amino acids. Germline CDR1 and CDR2: SGHTS and YDEGEE. The chain's CDR3 is CASSLDSQNEQYF. The DNA of the CDR3 is TGTGCCAGCAGCTTGGATTCGCAGAACGAGCAGTACTTC.

This clone is medium-sized in the sample. V gene TRBV23-1 combines with J gene TRBJ1-2; 9 bases agree with TRBD1. TRBV23-1 is marked as an open reading frame, function uncertain. V dropped 4 bases and J dropped 6; count of bases not matched to a gene: 12. The CDR3 contains 16 residues. The CDR3 coding sequence is TGCGCCAGCAGTCTATATGGCCGGGACAGGGTCGATGGCTACACCTTC. It specifies CASSLYGRDRVDGYTF.

J is TRBJ2-7 and V is TRBV4-2; 7 nucleotides align to TRBD1. Losses at the gene ends were 2 bases for V and 0 bases for J; bases not matched to a gene: 7. Germline-derived CDR1 and CDR2 are LGHNA and YNFKEQ. The CDR3 contains 16 residues. The CDR3 nucleotides are TGTGCCAGCAGCCAACCCTCCGGGACAGCCTCCTACGAGCAGTACTTC. It translates to CASSQPSGTASYEQYF.

The V and J genes are TRBV19 and TRBJ1-1; 11 nucleotides align to TRBD1. This CDR3 spans 16 amino acids. Germline assignment: CDR1 LNHDA and CDR2 SQIVND (reference sequence). V lost 2 bases and J lost 5; bases outside the gene matches: 7. The CDR3 DNA is TGTGCCAGTAGTATACGGACAGGGGGCGTTTTAACTGAAGCTTTCTTT. Its translation: CASSIRTGGVLTEAFF.

This sequence joins TRBV2 and TRBJ2-2; TRBD2 agrees at 8 bases. The CDR3 is 16 amino acids. V was pared by 2 bases and J by 4 bases, with 6 bases of the junction left unmatched. Germline V gene lookup returns CDR1 SNHLY and CDR2 FYNNEI. The CDR3 sequence: CASSESTGGPTGELFF. The CDR3 region has the DNA TGTGCCAGCAGTGAATCGACGGGGGGGCCCACCGGGGAGCTGTTTTTT.

The V gene is TRBV27, the J gene TRBJ2-4; D not certain. This CDR3 comprises 14 residues. From germline, CDR1 is MNHEY and CDR2 SMNVEV (reference sequence). Trimming stripped 6 bases from V and 1 base from J, with 10 bases between. CDR3 sequence: CASRMARAKNIQYF. DNA for the CDR3: TGTGCCAGCAGGATGGCACGGGCCAAAAACATTCAGTACTTC.

The chain employs TRBV5-1 and TRBJ2-1; D remains unclear. This CDR3 spans 16 amino acids. V dropped 1 base and J dropped 6 bases, with 17 bases sitting between them. Germline lookup yields CDR1 SGHRS and CDR2 YFSETQ. The CDR3 region is CASSLPGPAGPNEQFF. The CDR3 bases are TGCGCCAGCAGCTTGCCGGGCCCCGCTGGCCCCAATGAGCAGTTCTTC.

V gene TRBV9 combines with J gene TRBJ1-2, with a possible D match to TRBD1 (5 bases). The CDR3 runs to 15 residues. V was shortened by 4 bases and J by 3 bases, with 16 bases between the two germline ends. CDR1 SGDLS and CDR2 YYNGEE come from the germline V gene. CDR3 protein: CASSPTPRVDYGYTF. CDR3 DNA sequence: TGTGCCAGCAGCCCCACCCCCAGGGTAGACTATGGCTACACCTTC. The full variable domain, completed using reference TRBV9 and TRBJ1-2, is DSGVTQTPKHLITATGQRVTLRCSPRSGDLSVYWYQQSLDQGLQFLIQYYNGEERAKGNILERFSAQQFPDLHSELNLSSLELGDSALYFCASSPTPRVDYGYTFGSGTRLTVV.

This clone was found once. The chain combines TRBV6-1 with TRBJ1-1; 7 nucleotides line up with TRBD1. There are 15 residues in the CDR3. Germline lookup yields CDR1 MNHNS and CDR2 SASEGT. Germline trimming cut 4 bases from V and 2 bases from J; bases unmatched to any gene: 7. The CDR3 coding sequence is TGTGCCAGCAGTGGAGGGACAGTTCTTAACACTGAAGCTTTCTTT. Residues: CASSGGTVLNTEAFF.

J is TRBJ1-1 and V is TRBV5-1; 8 positions agree with TRBD1. This CDR3 has 15 residues. The germline CDR1 and CDR2 sequences are SGHRS and YFSETQ. V gave up 4 bases and J gave up 1 base; unmatched junction bases: 6. CDR3 sequence: CASSEQGVGNTEAFF. The CDR3 DNA reads as TGCGCCAGCAGCGAACAGGGGGTGGGGAACACTGAAGCTTTCTTT.

The chain joins TRBV5-1 to TRBJ1-1, with TRBD1 identical over 7 bases. V shed 3 bases, J shed 5 bases, and the junction held 13 bases outside the gene matches. CDR1 and CDR2 from the germline V gene are SGHRS and YFSETQ. The CDR3 covers 16 residues. The CDR3 loop reads CASSSNRGLHGTEAFF. CDR3 DNA: TGCGCCAGCAGCTCGAACAGGGGCCTCCATGGTACTGAAGCTTTCTTT. The variable domain in full, completed from reference TRBV5-1 and TRBJ1-1, reads KAGVTQTPRYLIKTRGQQVTLSCSPISGHRSVSWYQQTPGQGLQFLFEYFSETQRNKGNFPGRFSGRQFSNSRSEMNVSTLELGDSALYLCASSSNRGLHGTEAFFGQGTRLTVV.

The J gene is TRBJ2-2, the V gene TRBV5-5, with a tentative D call TRBD2 (5 bases). V lost 7 bases to trimming and J lost 4 bases, with 14 bases between them. CDR3 length equals 14 residues. Germline CDR1 reads SGHKS; CDR2 reads YYEKEE (reference sequence). The CDR3 DNA reads TGTGCCAGCTCCAGTTCCGGGGTCACCGGGGAGCTGTTTTTT. It codes for CASSSSGVTGELFF.

V usage is TRBV6-1 and J usage is TRBJ2-7; 11 bases map to TRBD2. The CDR3 length is 14 residues. Unmatched junction bases numbered 7, after V lost 8 bases and J lost 4 bases. Germline-derived CDR1 and CDR2 are MNHNS and SASEGT. CDR3 DNA sequence: TGTGCCAGCTACCTAGCGGGGGGCGATTACGAGCAGTACTTC. Translating gives CASYLAGGDYEQYF.

As DNA, the CDR3 is TGTGCCAGTACCATGGACCCTTCCACGCCATACGAGCAGTACTTC. Translation: CASTMDPSTPYEQYF. The rearrangement joins TRBV19 to TRBJ2-7; no firm D call. The CDR3 contains 15 residues. V dropped 7 bases and J dropped 4 bases, with 20 bases sitting between them. CDR1 LNHDA and CDR2 SQIVND come from the germline V gene (reference sequence).

CDR3 coding DNA: TGCGCCAGCAGCTTGGGGGCTACGCAAGAGACCCAGTACTTC. The encoded protein is CASSLGATQETQYF. The chain combines TRBV5-1 with TRBJ2-5, with D uncertain. The germline V gene encodes CDR1 SGHRS and CDR2 YFSETQ. V dropped 0 bases and J dropped 2 bases, with 8 bases sitting between them. CDR3 length: 14 amino acids.

CDR3 sequence reads: CASSVSSGRDTEAFF. The DNA for the CDR3 is TGTGCCAGCAGCGTATCTTCGGGGCGGGACACTGAAGCTTTCTTT. The chain joins TRBV9 to TRBJ1-1; D is possibly TRBD1 (5 bases). Trimming cost V 1 base and J 3 bases, with 13 bases left between them. CDR1 is SGDLS and CDR2 is YYNGEE in the germline V gene. The CDR3 has 15 residues. Together with reference TRBV9 and TRBJ1-1, the CDR3 gives the full variable domain: DSGVTQTPKHLITATGQRVTLRCSPRSGDLSVYWYQQSLDQGLQFLIQYYNGEERAKGNILERFSAQQFPDLHSELNLSSLELGDSALYFCASSVSSGRDTEAFFGQGTRLTVV.

The chain links TRBV7-9 to TRBJ1-1, with TRBD1 as a possible D gene (5 bases). There are 14 residues in the CDR3. Germline loops: CDR1 SEHNR, CDR2 FQNEAQ (reference sequence). The V end was cut by 5 bases, the J end by 9 bases, with 19 bases between. CDR3 DNA: TGTGCCAGCAGCGCCCCGATAGGGACGGCTAAAGCTTTCTTT. Protein sequence: CASSAPIGTAKAFF. Drawing the rest from reference TRBV7-9 and TRBJ1-1, the complete variable domain is DTGVSQNPRHKITKRGQNVTFRCDPISEHNRLYWYRQTLGQGPEFLTYFQNEAQLEKSRLLSDRFSAERPKGSFSTLEIQRTEQGDSAMYLCASSAPIGTAKAFFGQGTRLTVV.

The CDR3 nucleotides read TGTGCCAGCAGCCGCGCGGGGGGTGGCACCGGGGAGCTGTTTTTT. Encoded protein: CASSRAGGGTGELFF. The rearrangement joins TRBV7-9 to TRBJ2-2, with 8 bases lining up with TRBD2. The CDR3 runs 15 residues. Germline V gene lookup returns CDR1 SEHNR and CDR2 FQNEAQ (reference sequence). The V segment lost 5 bases and the J segment 4 bases; nucleotides outside the gene matches: 6.

This chain joins TRBV28 and TRBJ1-2; D is possibly TRBD1 (6 bases). The ends were cut back, 5 bases at V and 7 bases at J, with 8 bases in the middle. Germline loops: CDR1 MDHEN, CDR2 SYDVKM. The CDR3 has 11 residues. The CDR3 region has the DNA TGTGCCAGCAGTCAGGGGTTTGGCTACACCTTC. Its protein product is CASSQGFGYTF.

This chain links TRBV28 with TRBJ2-7; 13 nucleotides agree with TRBD2. CDR3 length equals 18 residues. Trimming removed 5 bases from V and 0 bases from J; junction bases left unmatched: 10. Germline V CDR1 and CDR2: MDHEN, SYDVKM. Here the CDR3 DNA reads TGTGCCAGCAGTGATCACGGGACTAGCGGGAAACCCTCCTACGAGCAGTACTTC. It is translated as CASSDHGTSGKPSYEQYF.

This clone came up once. The rearrangement joins TRBV19 to TRBJ1-4; D is unclear. V gave up 6 bases and J gave up 8 bases, with 10 bases separating them. Germline V lookup: CDR1 LNHDA, CDR2 SQIVND (reference sequence). This CDR3 has 12 residues. CDR3 bases: TGTGCCAGTAGCGATATTGGGGAAAAACTGTTTTTT. This gives the protein CASSDIGEKLFF.

This clone has just a few counts. V usage is TRBV6-5 and J usage is TRBJ2-2, with no clear D. The CDR3 contains 14 residues. V was cut by 0 bases and J by 6 bases, with 8 bases left in between. Looked up from germline, CDR1 is MNHEY and CDR2 is SVGAGI. CDR3 nucleotides: TGTGCCAGCAGTTACTCCCCCGGGCCCGGGGAGCTGTTTTTT. Its translation: CASSYSPGPGELFF.

The chain employs TRBV5-1 and TRBJ2-2, with 10 bases identical to TRBD2. Germline V gives CDR1 SGHRS, CDR2 YFSETQ. J was trimmed by 3 bases and V by 4 bases; bases with no gene match: 6. This CDR3 is built from 16 residues. CDR3 sequence: CASSPLAGADTGELFF. The CDR3 DNA sequence: TGCGCCAGCAGCCCGCTAGCGGGGGCGGACACCGGGGAGCTGTTTTTT.

The chain employs TRBV5-1 and TRBJ2-7; D could derive from TRBD1 or TRBD2 (6 bases each). Trimming cost V 2 bases and J 2 bases, with 11 bases left between them. Germline lookup yields CDR1 SGHRS and CDR2 YFSETQ. CDR3 length: 14 residues. CDR3 coding DNA: TGCGCCAGCAGCTTTGGGGGGCCAACCTACGAGCAGTACTTC. Its protein is CASSFGGPTYEQYF.